The 27 T cell receptor beta chains below were found in one sample sequenced in a study of vaccination effects on CD4 cells after COVID-19. These receptors have no identified antigens. With the ViraFEST assay, the study expanded antigen-specific CD4+ T cells using viral peptide pools, then sequenced them. Isolation of CD4+ T cells took place after about 10 days of culture. Recipients of the vaccine had no prior SARS-CoV-2 infection and negative nucleocapsid antibodies. Using immunoSEQ multiplex PCR, the repertoire was profiled, and TCRdb retains in-frame clones only, with some absent. The sample carries approximately 44,000 clones, around 68% recorded once. The sequences come from CD4+ T cells from PBMCs cultured with HCoV-OC43 spike peptides, collected before COVID-19 vaccination. Indicated subset: HCoV-OC43 spike overlapping peptide pool stimulation. The receptors were gathered from a human donor who received a COVID-19 vaccine.

This clone was seen just once. This sequence joins TRBV2 and TRBJ1-6; the D is unclear. CDR1 is SNHLY and CDR2 is FYNNEI in the germline V gene. The CDR3 runs to 13 residues. V lost 6 bases, J lost 7 bases, and 10 bases lay in between. Here the CDR3 reads CASRATANSPLHF. The CDR3 DNA sequence: TGTGCCAGCAGGGCCACAGCGAATTCACCCCTCCACTTT.

The J gene is TRBJ2-2, the V gene TRBV10-3, with 12 bases aligning to TRBD2. CDR3 length: 15 residues. The junction had 6 bases not matched to a gene; V was cut back by 7 bases and J by 6 bases. The V gene's germline CDR1 is ENHRY and CDR2 SYGVKD. For the CDR3, the DNA is TGTGCCATCATGGGACTAGCGGGCTCATCCGGGGAGCTGTTTTTT. Translated, it gives CAIMGLAGSSGELFF.

The V and J genes are TRBV2 and TRBJ1-2, with 9 bases identical to TRBD1. Trimming at V came to 4 bases and at J to 4 bases, leaving 4 bases not matched to a gene. From germline, CDR1 is SNHLY and CDR2 FYNNEI. This CDR3 has 14 residues. The CDR3 DNA is TGTGCCAGCAGTGCGGACAGGGGTCCCTATGGCTACACCTTC. Encoded protein: CASSADRGPYGYTF.

The CDR3 DNA is TGTGCCAGCAGCTACCCCGAGGGACGGAACACCGGGGAGCTGTTTTTT. It encodes CASSYPEGRNTGELFF. The chain employs TRBV5-4 and TRBJ2-2; D possibly uses TRBD1 or TRBD2 (5 bases each). The V end was cut by 3 bases, the J end by 1 base, with 13 bases between. Germline assignment: CDR1 SGHNT and CDR2 YYREEE (reference sequence). The CDR3 covers 16 residues.

J is TRBJ1-1 and V is TRBV5-1; D uncertain. The CDR3 length is 12 residues. Germline CDR1 reads SGHRS; CDR2 reads YFSETQ. V lost 3 bases and J 8 bases, leaving 11 bases between the germline ends. The CDR3 protein is CASSWETGEAFF. The CDR3 DNA reads as TGCGCCAGCAGCTGGGAAACGGGGGAAGCTTTCTTT.

The chain joins TRBV6-5 to TRBJ1-2, with D possibly matching TRBD1 (5 bases). Germline V gene sequence: CDR1 MNHEY, CDR2 SVGAGI. This CDR3 comprises 15 residues. V lost 5 bases and J 4 bases, leaving 17 bases between the germline ends. DNA of the CDR3: TGTGCCAGCAGTCAAAGCGGGGAGGGGCCCTATGGCTACACCTTC. Translating gives CASSQSGEGPYGYTF.

This clone appeared once. The chain combines TRBV28 with TRBJ2-7; 11 nucleotides line up with TRBD1. From germline, CDR1 is MDHEN and CDR2 SYDVKM. The CDR3 consists of 13 residues. The trim removed 8 bases at V and 2 bases at J, leaving 2 bases unmatched. CDR3 sequence: CASRDRGTYEQYF. The CDR3 DNA is TGTGCCAGCCGGGACAGGGGGACCTACGAGCAGTACTTC. Full variable domain (rest looked up from reference TRBV28 and TRBJ2-7): DVKVTQSSRYLVKRTGEKVFLECVQDMDHENMFWYRQDPGLGLRLIYFSYDVKMKEKGDIPEGYSVSREKKERFSLILESASTNQTSMYLCASRDRGTYEQYFGPGTRLTVT.

The chain joins TRBV6-1 to TRBJ1-2; TRBD1 is a possible D gene (5 bases). CDR1 MNHNS and CDR2 SASEGT come from the germline V gene. V was shortened by 1 base and J by 8 bases, with 17 bases between the two germline ends. CDR3 length: 15 residues. CDR3 residues: CASSEVLAMGVGYTF. Here the CDR3 DNA reads TGTGCCAGCAGTGAAGTGTTGGCGATGGGGGTGGGCTACACCTTC.

The chain combines TRBV4-1 with TRBJ1-2; TRBD1 matches 8 bases. The CDR3 runs to 13 residues. Germline CDR1 is MGHRA and CDR2 is YSYEKL. V gave up 0 bases and J gave up 10 bases; unmatched junction bases: 4. The CDR3 spells CASSQDRGPHYTF. The CDR3 DNA sequence: TGCGCCAGCAGCCAAGACAGGGGGCCTCACTACACCTTC.

This clone was seen a few times. The V call is TRBV29-1, the J call TRBJ1-2; D uncertain. Germline V lookup: CDR1 SQVTM, CDR2 ANQGSEA. V dropped 8 bases and J dropped 3 bases, with 10 bases sitting between them. The CDR3 loop spans 11 amino acids. CDR3 bases: TGCAGCCACGGGGAGGACTATGGCTACACCTTC. This encodes CSHGEDYGYTF.

In its sample, this clone was seen once. V is TRBV11-2 and J is TRBJ2-7; D call uncertain. The CDR3 contains 15 residues. In germline, CDR1 is SGHAT, CDR2 FQNNGV. V lost 1 base and J lost 0, with 10 bases in between. The CDR3, as DNA: TGTGCCAGCAGCTTAGTGGGCAGGCTCTCCTACGAGCAGTACTTC. Translated: CASSLVGRLSYEQYF.

In this sample, this clone turned up a few times. The V call is TRBV5-1, the J call TRBJ1-1; 9 bases fit TRBD1. The CDR3 totals 13 residues. Germline V CDR1 and CDR2: SGHRS, YFSETQ. J was trimmed by 3 bases and V by 5 bases; bases with no gene match: 2. This chain's CDR3 is CASRGQGYTEAFF. The CDR3, as DNA: TGCGCCAGCAGAGGACAGGGGTACACTGAAGCTTTCTTT.

The sample holds a few counts of this clone. This chain connects TRBV18 to TRBJ1-2, with D uncertain. The CDR3 is made up of 11 amino acids. CDR1 and CDR2 from the germline V gene are KGHSH and LQKENI. The V end lost 8 bases, the J end lost 5 bases, and 9 bases lay between the germline ends. The CDR3 bases are TGTGCCAGCGGCACAGAGTATGGCTACACCTTC. Encoded protein: CASGTEYGYTF.

The rearrangement joins TRBV28 to TRBJ2-1; 9 bases map to TRBD2. The CDR3 runs to 19 residues. Germline assignment: CDR1 MDHEN and CDR2 SYDVKM. J gave up 6 bases and V 4 bases, and 19 bases lay outside the gene matches. The CDR3 DNA is TGTGCCAGCAGTTCCTATTTGTCCGTCCGCGGGAGGGCGGGCAATGAGCAGTTCTTC. Translated, it gives CASSSYLSVRGRAGNEQFF.

The J gene is TRBJ2-7, the V gene TRBV5-1, with D perhaps given as TRBD1 or TRBD2 (5 bases each). CDR1 and CDR2 (germline): SGHRS, YFSETQ. CDR3 size: 13 residues. Trimming stripped 0 bases from V and 6 bases from J, with 10 bases between. The CDR3 sequence is CASSLARGREQYF. The DNA of the CDR3 is TGCGCCAGCAGCTTGGCGAGGGGTCGCGAGCAGTACTTC.

The gene calls are TRBV13 and TRBJ2-7; perhaps TRBD1 as D (6 bases). The CDR3 extends over 13 amino acids. CDR1 is PRHDT and CDR2 is FYEKMQ in the germline V gene (reference sequence). Trimming took 7 bases from V and 6 from J, leaving 16 bases between them. CDR3 amino acids: CASTWGPGREQYF. CDR3 nucleotides: TGTGCCAGCACGTGGGGGCCGGGCCGCGAGCAGTACTTC.

The rearrangement joins TRBV28 to TRBJ2-7, with 7 bases that match TRBD1. Germline V lookup: CDR1 MDHEN, CDR2 SYDVKM. J was trimmed by 3 bases and V by 6 bases; bases with no gene match: 8. This CDR3 is 14 amino acids long. CDR3 in DNA: TGTGCCAGCAGCACTAGACAGGGTGTCTACGAGCAGTACTTC. Encoded protein: CASSTRQGVYEQYF.

The J gene is TRBJ1-1, the V gene TRBV4-1; TRBD1 might be the D (5 bases). This CDR3 comprises 16 residues. V was clipped by 3 bases and J by 1 base, with 15 bases between them. Germline V lookup: CDR1 MGHRA, CDR2 YSYEKL. CDR3 in amino acids: CASSHHPKDKNTEAFF. The DNA of the CDR3 is TGCGCCAGCAGCCACCACCCTAAGGACAAGAACACTGAAGCTTTCTTT.

The rearrangement uses TRBV2 and TRBJ1-6, with a weak D call TRBD1 (6 bases). V dropped 5 bases and J dropped 7 bases, with 15 bases sitting between them. The length of the CDR3 is 15 residues. Germline CDR1 is SNHLY and CDR2 is FYNNEI. CDR3 nucleotide sequence: TGTGCCAGCAGTCCCCCCGGAGGGGGGAATTCACCCCTCCACTTT. Translated, it gives CASSPPGGGNSPLHF.

V and J are TRBV7-9 and TRBJ2-6; D is ambiguous. This CDR3 comprises 15 residues. Per germline, CDR1 SEHNR and CDR2 FQNEAQ (reference sequence). V gave up 5 bases and J gave up 0 bases, with 8 bases separating them. The CDR3 sequence: CASSPQISGANVLTF. CDR3 coding DNA: TGTGCCAGCAGCCCGCAAATCTCTGGGGCCAACGTCCTGACTTTC.

This CDR3 reads CASSPRQGEPLHF. In nucleotides, the CDR3 is TGTGCCAGCAGCCCCCGACAGGGAGAACCCCTCCACTTT. This chain joins TRBV7-2 and TRBJ1-6, with 7 bases identical to TRBD1. The germline gives CDR1 SGHTA, CDR2 FQGNSA. CDR3 length: 13 residues. V was clipped by 5 bases and J by 12 bases; unmatched bases: 7.

This chain uses TRBV28 with TRBJ2-7, with no clear D. Trimming removed 2 bases at V and 3 bases at J, with 5 bases between. CDR3 length: 12 amino acids. The germline V gene encodes CDR1 MDHEN and CDR2 SYDVKM. For the CDR3, the DNA is TGTGCCAGCAGTTTACCGGACTACGAGCAGTACTTC. Its protein is CASSLPDYEQYF.

The chain recombines TRBV28 with TRBJ1-2, with a tentative D call TRBD1 (5 bases). Germline CDR1 is MDHEN and CDR2 is SYDVKM. The V and J ends lost 6 bases and 3 bases respectively, with 26 bases between them. The length of the CDR3 is 18 residues. The CDR3 bases are TGTGCCAGCAGCGCGCCGGGACGGACCTTTTCTGGGGACTATGGCTACACCTTC. Protein: CASSAPGRTFSGDYGYTF.

This chain links TRBV29-1 with TRBJ2-5, with TRBD1 identical over 11 bases. The trim removed 8 bases at V and 5 bases at J, leaving 10 bases unmatched. The CDR3 length is 14 residues. Germline V CDR1 and CDR2: SQVTM, ANQGSEA. Here the CDR3 reads CSSKGTGGSETQYF. CDR3 nucleotides: TGCAGCTCAAAGGGGACAGGGGGATCGGAGACCCAGTACTTC.

The rearrangement uses TRBV4-2 and TRBJ2-7, with 7 nucleotides matching TRBD1. CDR3 size: 16 residues. V shed 0 bases and J 3 bases; nucleotides not matched to a gene: 8. Germline values: CDR1 LGHNA, CDR2 YNFKEQ. This CDR3 reads CASSQEWAGGGYEQYF. The CDR3 DNA follows: TGTGCCAGCAGCCAAGAGTGGGCAGGGGGTGGCTACGAGCAGTACTTC.

The chain carries TRBV5-4 and TRBJ2-7, with 9 bases lining up with TRBD1. CDR1 and CDR2 (germline): SGHNT, YYREEE (reference sequence). There are 15 residues in the CDR3. The V gene end was trimmed by 5 bases and the J gene end by 1 base; junction bases not matched to a gene: 7. The CDR3 nucleotides are TGTGCCAGCAGTTTACCGGGACAGGGTTCCTACGAGCAGTACTTC. Protein sequence: CASSLPGQGSYEQYF.

This clone was observed a few times. The gene calls are TRBV5-4 and TRBJ2-1, with TRBD1 matching 10 bases. The CDR3 contains 16 residues. J lost 3 bases, V lost 0 bases, and 3 bases had no gene match. Germline CDR1 is SGHNT and CDR2 is YYREEE (reference sequence). The CDR3 is CASSLVRDRGYNEQFF. CDR3 sequence (DNA): TGTGCCAGCAGCTTGGTTAGGGACAGGGGCTACAATGAGCAGTTCTTC. Looking up the rest from reference TRBV5-4 and TRBJ2-1 gives the full variable domain: ETGVTQSPTHLIKTRGQQVTLRCSSQSGHNTVSWYQQALGQGPQFIFQYYREEENGRGNFPPRFSGLQFPNYSSELNVNALELDDSALYLCASSLVRDRGYNEQFFGPGTRLTVL.